This T cell receptor beta chain was recovered during a study of T cells in localized non-small cell lung cancer. Study-level results: Adjacent lung was found to contain a median roughly 60 of the top 100 tumor clones. Sequencing involved a lone tumor region, leaving heterogeneity possible. Patients showing higher blood T cell density tended to see longer overall survival. Of the tissues analyzed, uninvolved adjacent lung showed maximal T cell clonality, greater than tumor.

In the case of this clone: The target antigen is unknown.

Assay: immunoSEQ multiplex PCR; the TCRdb copy retains only in-frame clones and omits some. Counted here are about 46,000 clones, about 76% occurring once; the ten biggest clones make up approximately 17%. This specimen consisted of peripheral blood mononuclear cells, obtained before any cancer treatment. This clonotype originated in a man aged 40 to 70 with stage III lung adenocarcinoma.

As DNA, the CDR3 is TGTGCCAGCAGCCCAAGGACAGGGCCCACCGGGGAGCTGTTTTTT. Translating it yields CASSPRTGPTGELFF. The chain couples TRBV14 to TRBJ2-2, with TRBD1 identical over 8 bases. V shed 4 bases and J 4 bases; nucleotides not matched to a gene: 5. The germline V gene encodes CDR1 SGHDN and CDR2 FVKESK. The CDR3 extends over 15 amino acids.